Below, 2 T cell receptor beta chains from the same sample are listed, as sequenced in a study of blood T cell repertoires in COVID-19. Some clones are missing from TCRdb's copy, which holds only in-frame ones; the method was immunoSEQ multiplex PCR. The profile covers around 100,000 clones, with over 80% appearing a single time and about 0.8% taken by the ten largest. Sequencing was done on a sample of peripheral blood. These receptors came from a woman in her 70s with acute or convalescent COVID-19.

The CDR3 loop is CSASGQVNQPQHF. The CDR3 nucleotides read TGCAGTGCTAGTGGCCAGGTTAATCAGCCCCAGCATTTT. The genes are TRBV20-1 and TRBJ1-5; D is unresolved. The CDR3 sequence is 13 residues long. Trimming removed 3 bases from V and 4 bases from J, with 10 bases in between. Germline CDR1 is DFQATT and CDR2 is SNEGSKA (reference sequence).

The CDR3 DNA reads TGTGCCAGCAGTGACTCGGGACTAGCGGGAGTTGATGAGCAGTTCTTC. Residues: CASSDSGLAGVDEQFF. The chain carries TRBV6-4 and TRBJ2-1; 14 bases agree with TRBD2. V was clipped by 0 bases and J by 8 bases; unmatched bases: 3. Germline V lookup: CDR1 MRHNA, CDR2 SNTAGT. This CDR3 is built from 16 residues.